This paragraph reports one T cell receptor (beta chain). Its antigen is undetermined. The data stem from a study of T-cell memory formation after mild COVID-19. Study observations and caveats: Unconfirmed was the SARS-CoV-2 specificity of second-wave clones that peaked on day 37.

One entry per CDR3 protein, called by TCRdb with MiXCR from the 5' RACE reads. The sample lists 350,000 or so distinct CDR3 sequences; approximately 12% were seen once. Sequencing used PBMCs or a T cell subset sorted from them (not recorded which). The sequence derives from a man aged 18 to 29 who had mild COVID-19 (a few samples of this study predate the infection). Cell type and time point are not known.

The CDR3 region is CASSADLDRPRAFF. For the CDR3, the DNA is TGTGCCAGCAGCGCCGACTTAGACAGGCCGCGAGCGTTCTTC. This chain connects TRBV9 to TRBJ2-1; TRBD1 is a possible D gene (6 bases). CDR3 length: 14 residues. Trimming left V 3 bases short and J 15 bases short, with 22 bases between. Germline CDR1 and CDR2: SGDLS and YYNGEE.